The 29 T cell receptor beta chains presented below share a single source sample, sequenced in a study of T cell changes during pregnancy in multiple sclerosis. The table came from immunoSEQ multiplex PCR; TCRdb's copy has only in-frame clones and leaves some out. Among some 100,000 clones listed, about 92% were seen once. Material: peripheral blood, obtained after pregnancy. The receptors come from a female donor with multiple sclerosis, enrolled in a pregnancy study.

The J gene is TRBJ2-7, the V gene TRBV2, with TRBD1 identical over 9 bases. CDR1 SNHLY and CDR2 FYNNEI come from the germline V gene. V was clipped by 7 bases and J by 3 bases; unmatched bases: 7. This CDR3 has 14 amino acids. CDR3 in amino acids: CASIGQGIYYEQYF. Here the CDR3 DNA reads TGTGCCAGCATCGGACAGGGGATATACTACGAGCAGTACTTC.

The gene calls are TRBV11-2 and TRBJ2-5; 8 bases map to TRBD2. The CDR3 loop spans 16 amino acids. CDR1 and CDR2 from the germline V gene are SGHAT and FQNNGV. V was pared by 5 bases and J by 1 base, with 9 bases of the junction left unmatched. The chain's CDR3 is CASSLWAGGVQETQYF. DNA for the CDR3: TGTGCCAGCAGCCTCTGGGCGGGGGGCGTCCAAGAGACCCAGTACTTC. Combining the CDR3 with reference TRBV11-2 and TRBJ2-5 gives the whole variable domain EAGVAQSPRYKIIEKRQSVAFWCNPISGHATLYWYQQILGQGPKLLIQFQNNGVVDDSQLPKDRFSAERLKGVDSTLKIQPAKLEDSAVYLCASSLWAGGVQETQYFGPGTRLLVL.

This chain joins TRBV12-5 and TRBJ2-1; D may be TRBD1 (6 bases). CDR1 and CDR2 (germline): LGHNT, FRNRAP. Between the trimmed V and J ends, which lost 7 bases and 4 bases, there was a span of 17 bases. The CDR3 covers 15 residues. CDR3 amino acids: CASATDSPSYNEQFF. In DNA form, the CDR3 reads TGTGCTAGTGCCACGGACAGCCCTTCATACAATGAGCAGTTCTTC.

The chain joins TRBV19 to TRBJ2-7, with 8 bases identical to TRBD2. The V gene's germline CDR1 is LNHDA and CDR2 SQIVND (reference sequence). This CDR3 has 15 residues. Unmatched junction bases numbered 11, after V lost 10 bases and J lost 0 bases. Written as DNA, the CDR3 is TGTGCCACCGCCCCCACTAGCGGTCCCTCCTACGAGCAGTACTTC. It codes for CATAPTSGPSYEQYF.

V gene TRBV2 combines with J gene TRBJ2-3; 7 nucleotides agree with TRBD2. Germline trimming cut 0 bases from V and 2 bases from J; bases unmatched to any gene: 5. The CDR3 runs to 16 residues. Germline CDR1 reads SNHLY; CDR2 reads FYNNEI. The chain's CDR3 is CASSEARRGDTDTQYF. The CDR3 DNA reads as TGTGCCAGCAGTGAAGCGCGACGGGGGGACACAGATACGCAGTATTTT. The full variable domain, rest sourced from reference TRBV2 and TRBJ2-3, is EPEVTQTPSHQVTQMGQEVILRCVPISNHLYFYWYRQILGQKVEFLVSFYNNEISEKSEIFDDQFSVERPDGSNFTLKIRSTKLEDSAMYFCASSEARRGDTDTQYFGPGTRLTVL.

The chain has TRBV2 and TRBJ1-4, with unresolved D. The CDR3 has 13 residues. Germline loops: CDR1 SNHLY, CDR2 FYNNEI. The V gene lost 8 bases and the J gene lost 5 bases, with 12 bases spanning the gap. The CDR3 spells CASGAGYNEKLFF. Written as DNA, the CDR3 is TGTGCCAGCGGAGCGGGTTACAATGAAAAACTGTTTTTT.

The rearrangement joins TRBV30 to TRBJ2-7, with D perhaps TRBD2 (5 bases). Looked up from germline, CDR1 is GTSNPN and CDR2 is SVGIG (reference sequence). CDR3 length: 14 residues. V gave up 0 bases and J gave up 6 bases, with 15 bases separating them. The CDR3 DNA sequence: TGTGCCTGGAGTGTAGGAGGTACCGTGGGCGAGCAGTACTTC. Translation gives CAWSVGGTVGEQYF. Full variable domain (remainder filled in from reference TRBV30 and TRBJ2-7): SQTIHQWPATLVQPVGSPLSLECTVEGTSNPNLYWYRQAAGRGLQLLFYSVGIGQISSEVPQNLSASRPQDRQFILSSKKLLLSDSGFYLCAWSVGGTVGEQYFGPGTRLTVT.

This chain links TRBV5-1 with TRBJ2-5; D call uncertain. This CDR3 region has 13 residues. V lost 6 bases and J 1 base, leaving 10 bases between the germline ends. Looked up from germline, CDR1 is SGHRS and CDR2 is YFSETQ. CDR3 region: CASNPGIQETQYF. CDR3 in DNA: TGCGCCAGCAACCCAGGAATCCAAGAGACCCAGTACTTC.

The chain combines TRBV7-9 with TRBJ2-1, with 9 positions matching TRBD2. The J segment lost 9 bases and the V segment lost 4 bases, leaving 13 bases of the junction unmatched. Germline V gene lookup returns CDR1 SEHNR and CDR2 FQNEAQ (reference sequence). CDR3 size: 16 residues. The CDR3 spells CASSSPGLAYFVEQFF. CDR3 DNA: TGTGCCAGCAGCTCGCCGGGACTAGCCTACTTTGTTGAGCAGTTCTTC.

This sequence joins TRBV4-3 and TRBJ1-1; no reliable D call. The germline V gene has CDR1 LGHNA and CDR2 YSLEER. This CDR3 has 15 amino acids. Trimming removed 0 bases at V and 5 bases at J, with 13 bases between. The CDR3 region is CASSQDMEGRTEAFF. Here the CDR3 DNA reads TGCGCCAGCAGCCAAGATATGGAGGGTCGGACTGAAGCTTTCTTT.

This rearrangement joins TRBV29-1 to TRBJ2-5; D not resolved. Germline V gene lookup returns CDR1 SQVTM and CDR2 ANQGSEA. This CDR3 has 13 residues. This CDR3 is CRNPLLGKETQYF. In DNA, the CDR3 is TGCAGGAACCCCCTCCTAGGAAAGGAGACCCAGTACTTC.

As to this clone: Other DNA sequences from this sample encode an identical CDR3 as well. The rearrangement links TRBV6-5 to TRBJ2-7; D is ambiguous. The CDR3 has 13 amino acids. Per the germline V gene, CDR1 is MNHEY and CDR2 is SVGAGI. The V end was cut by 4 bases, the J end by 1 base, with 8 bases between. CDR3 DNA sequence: TGTGCCAGCAGTTCGACGGGTTCCTACGAGCAGTACTTC. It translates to CASSSTGSYEQYF.

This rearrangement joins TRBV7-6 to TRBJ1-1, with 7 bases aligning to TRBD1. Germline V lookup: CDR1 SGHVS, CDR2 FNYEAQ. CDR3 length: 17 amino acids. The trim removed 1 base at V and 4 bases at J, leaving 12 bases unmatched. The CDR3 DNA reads TGTGCCAGCAGCTTAGTCGCCAGGGGGTATTTGGGCACTGAAGCTTTCTTT. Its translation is CASSLVARGYLGTEAFF.

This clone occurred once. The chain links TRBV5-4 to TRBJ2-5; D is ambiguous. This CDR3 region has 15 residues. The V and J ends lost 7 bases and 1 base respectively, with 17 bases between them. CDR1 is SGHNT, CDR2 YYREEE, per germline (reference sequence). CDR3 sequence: CASSPSAVIQETQYF. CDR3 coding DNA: TGTGCCAGCTCCCCCAGCGCGGTAATCCAAGAGACCCAGTACTTC.

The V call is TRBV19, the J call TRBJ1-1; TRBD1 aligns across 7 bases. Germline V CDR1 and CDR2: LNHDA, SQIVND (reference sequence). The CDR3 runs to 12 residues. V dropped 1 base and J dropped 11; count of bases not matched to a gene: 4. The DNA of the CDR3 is TGTGCCAGTAGTATAGCAGGGGGAGAGGCTTTCTTT. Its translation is CASSIAGGEAFF.

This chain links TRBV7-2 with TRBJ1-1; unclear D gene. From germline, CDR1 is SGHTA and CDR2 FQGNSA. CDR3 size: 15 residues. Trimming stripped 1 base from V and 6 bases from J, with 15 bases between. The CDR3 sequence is CASSLDQVGSSEAFF. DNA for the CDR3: TGTGCCAGCAGCTTAGATCAGGTCGGGAGTTCTGAAGCTTTCTTT.

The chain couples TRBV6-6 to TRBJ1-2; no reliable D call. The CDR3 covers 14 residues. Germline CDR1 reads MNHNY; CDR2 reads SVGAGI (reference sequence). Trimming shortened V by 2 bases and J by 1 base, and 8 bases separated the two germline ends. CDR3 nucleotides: TGTGCCAGCAGTTACGGCGGAGGTAACTATGGCTACACCTTC. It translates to CASSYGGGNYGYTF.

The CDR3, as DNA: TGTGCCTGGAGTCAGGCCCAAGAGACCCAGTACTTC. It is translated as CAWSQAQETQYF. The V and J genes are TRBV30 and TRBJ2-5; D call uncertain. The V end was cut by 2 bases, the J end by 1 base, with 5 bases between. CDR1 and CDR2 from the germline V gene are GTSNPN and SVGIG (reference sequence). This CDR3 is 12 amino acids long.

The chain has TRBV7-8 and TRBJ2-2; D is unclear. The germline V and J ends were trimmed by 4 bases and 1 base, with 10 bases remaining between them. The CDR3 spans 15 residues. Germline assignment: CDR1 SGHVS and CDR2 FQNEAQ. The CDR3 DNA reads TGTGCCAGCAGCTCGAGACATATGAACACCGGGGAGCTGTTTTTT. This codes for CASSSRHMNTGELFF.

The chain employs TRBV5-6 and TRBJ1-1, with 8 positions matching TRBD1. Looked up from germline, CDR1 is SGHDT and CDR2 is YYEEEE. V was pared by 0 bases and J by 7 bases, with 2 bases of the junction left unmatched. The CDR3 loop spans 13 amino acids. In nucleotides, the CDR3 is TGTGCCAGCAGCTTGGGCAGGGGGCGTGAAGCTTTCTTT. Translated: CASSLGRGREAFF.

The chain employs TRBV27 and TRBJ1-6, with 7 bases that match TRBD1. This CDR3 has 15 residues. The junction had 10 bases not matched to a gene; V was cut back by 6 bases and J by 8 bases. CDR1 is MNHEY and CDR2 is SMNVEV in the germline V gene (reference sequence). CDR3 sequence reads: CASSPGQRNYSPLHF. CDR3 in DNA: TGTGCCAGCAGCCCGGGACAGCGAAACTATTCACCCCTCCACTTT.

In nucleotides, the CDR3 is TGTGCCAGTAGTCCCAGGGGATTGGGTGGGGATGAGCAGTTCTTC. Translating gives CASSPRGLGGDEQFF. The chain employs TRBV19 and TRBJ2-1; possible D gene TRBD1, 6 bases. V lost 5 bases and J 8 bases, leaving 19 bases between the germline ends. CDR3 length equals 15 residues. In germline, CDR1 is LNHDA, CDR2 SQIVND (reference sequence).

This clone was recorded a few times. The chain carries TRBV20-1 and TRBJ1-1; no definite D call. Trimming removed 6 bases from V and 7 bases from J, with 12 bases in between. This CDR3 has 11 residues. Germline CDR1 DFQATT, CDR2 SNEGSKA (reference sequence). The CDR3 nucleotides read TGCAGTGCACGACGTGGGAGTGAAGCTTTCTTT. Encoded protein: CSARRGSEAFF.

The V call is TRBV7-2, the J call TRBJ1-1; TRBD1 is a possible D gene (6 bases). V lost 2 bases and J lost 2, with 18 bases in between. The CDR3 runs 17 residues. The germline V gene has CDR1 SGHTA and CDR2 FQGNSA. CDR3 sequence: CASSLRGLIGGNTEAFF. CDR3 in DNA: TGTGCCAGCAGCTTAAGAGGACTGATAGGGGGTAACACTGAAGCTTTCTTT.

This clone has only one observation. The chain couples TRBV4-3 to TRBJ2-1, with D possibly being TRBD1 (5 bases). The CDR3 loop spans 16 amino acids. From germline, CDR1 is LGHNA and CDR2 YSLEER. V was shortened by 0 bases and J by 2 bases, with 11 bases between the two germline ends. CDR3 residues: CASSQDSRATYNEQFF. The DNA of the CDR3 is TGCGCCAGCAGCCAAGATAGCAGGGCAACCTACAATGAGCAGTTCTTC.

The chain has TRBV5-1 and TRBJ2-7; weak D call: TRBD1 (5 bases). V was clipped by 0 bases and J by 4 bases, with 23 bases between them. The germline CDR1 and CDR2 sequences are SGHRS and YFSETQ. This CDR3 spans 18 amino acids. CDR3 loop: CASSLAAGLGGNPYEQYF. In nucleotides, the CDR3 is TGCGCCAGCAGCTTGGCGGCAGGGTTAGGTGGGAACCCTTACGAGCAGTACTTC.

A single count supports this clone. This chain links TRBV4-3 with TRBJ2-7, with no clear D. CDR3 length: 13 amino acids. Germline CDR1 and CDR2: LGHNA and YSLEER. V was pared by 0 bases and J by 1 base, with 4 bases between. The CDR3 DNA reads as TGCGCCAGCAGCCAAGATCGGTCCTACGAGCAGTACTTC. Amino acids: CASSQDRSYEQYF.

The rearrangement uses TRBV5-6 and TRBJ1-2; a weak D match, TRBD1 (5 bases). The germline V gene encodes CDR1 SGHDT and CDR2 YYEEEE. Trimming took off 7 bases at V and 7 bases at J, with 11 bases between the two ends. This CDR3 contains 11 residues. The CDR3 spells CASRSRGGYTF. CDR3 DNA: TGTGCCAGCCGCTCAAGGGGTGGCTACACCTTC.

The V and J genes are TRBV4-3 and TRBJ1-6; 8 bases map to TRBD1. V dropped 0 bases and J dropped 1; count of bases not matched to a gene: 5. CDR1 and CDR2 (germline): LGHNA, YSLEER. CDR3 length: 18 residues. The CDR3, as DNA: TGCGCCAGCAGCCAAGATTCAGGGGGCGCATCCTATAATTCACCCCTCCACTTT. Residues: CASSQDSGGASYNSPLHF.